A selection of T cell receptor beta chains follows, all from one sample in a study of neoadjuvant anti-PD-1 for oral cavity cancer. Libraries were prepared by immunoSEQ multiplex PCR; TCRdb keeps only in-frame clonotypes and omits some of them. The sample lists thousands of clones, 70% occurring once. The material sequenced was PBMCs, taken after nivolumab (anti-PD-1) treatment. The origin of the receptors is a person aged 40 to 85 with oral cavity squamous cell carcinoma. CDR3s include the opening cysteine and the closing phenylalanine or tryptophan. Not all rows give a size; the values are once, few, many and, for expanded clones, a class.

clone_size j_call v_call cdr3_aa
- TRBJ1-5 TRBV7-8 CASSLGGAPGRNQPQHF
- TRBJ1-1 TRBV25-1 CATVNRGNTEAFF
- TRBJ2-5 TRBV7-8 CASSLAWGAETQYF
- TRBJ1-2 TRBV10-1 CASSESLRRDYGYTF
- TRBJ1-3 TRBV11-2 CASSLGPLSGNTIYF
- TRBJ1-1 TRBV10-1 CASSESPDMRTEAFF
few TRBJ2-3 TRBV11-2 CASSFDPHSTDTQYF
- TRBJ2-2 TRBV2 CASSATRNTGELFF
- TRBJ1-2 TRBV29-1 CSGTGGNYGYTF
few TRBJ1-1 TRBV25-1 CASSEWDRTGAFF
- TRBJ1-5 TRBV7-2 CASSLESVPPSNQPQHF
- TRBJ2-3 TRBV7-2 CASSPDSLGTDTQYF
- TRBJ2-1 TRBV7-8 CASSFSGHNEQFF
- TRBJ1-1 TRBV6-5 CASSRGGLTEAFF
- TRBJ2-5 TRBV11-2 CASSLGLSETQYF
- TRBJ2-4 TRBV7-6 CASSKGGAGTGVLAKNIQYF
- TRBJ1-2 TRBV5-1 CASSLARVGYGYTF
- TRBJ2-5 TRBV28 CASSSLGDKVGTQYF
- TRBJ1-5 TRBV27 CASSEGTGWNQPQHF
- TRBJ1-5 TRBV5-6 CASSLGWDLIRQPQHF
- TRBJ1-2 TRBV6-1 CASTPLGGGGYTF
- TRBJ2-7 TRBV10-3 CATRGGQGAYEQYF
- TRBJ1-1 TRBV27 CASSPNFSGDTEAFF
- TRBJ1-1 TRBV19 CASSVQGAREAFF
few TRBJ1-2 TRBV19 CATQGGAYGYTF
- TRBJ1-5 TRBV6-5 CASSYGAARQPQHF
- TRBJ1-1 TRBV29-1 CTTGGDTEAFF
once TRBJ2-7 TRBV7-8 CASSPSGSTYEQYF
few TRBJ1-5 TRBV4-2 CASSQDGGDSNQPQHF
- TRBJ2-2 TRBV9 CASSVDSLGAGELFF
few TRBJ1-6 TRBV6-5 CASSLQGYNSPLHF
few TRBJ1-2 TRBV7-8 CASSPRGRSNYGYTF
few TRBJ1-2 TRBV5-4 CASSLLYHTQAYGYTF
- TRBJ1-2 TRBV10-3 CAINYGLENRVNGYTF
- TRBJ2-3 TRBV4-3 CASSQDKPPSGGQYF
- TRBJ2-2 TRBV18 CASSQTSGGARTGELFF
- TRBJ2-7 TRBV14 CASSYRGFLSEQYF
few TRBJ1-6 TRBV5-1 CASSWERWEGTYNSPLHF
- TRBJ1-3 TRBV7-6 CASSLTGVGNTIYF
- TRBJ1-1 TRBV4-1 CASKRGRESNTEAFF
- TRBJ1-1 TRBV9 CASSVSTGGTTEAFF
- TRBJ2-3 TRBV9 CASSLSRDRVTDTQYF
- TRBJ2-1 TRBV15 CATSRESRNEQFF
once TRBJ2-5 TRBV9 CASSVAAAGGQETQYF
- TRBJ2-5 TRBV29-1 CSVQGEETQYF
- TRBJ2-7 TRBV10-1 CASSIGTGYEQYF
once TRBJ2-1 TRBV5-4 CASSDLGIPYNEQFF
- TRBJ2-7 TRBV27 CASSLEPTGTSYEQYF
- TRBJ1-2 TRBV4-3 CASSQVRQTNYGYTF
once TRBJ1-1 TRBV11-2 CASSFEVNTEAFF
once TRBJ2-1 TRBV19 CASSTGASGRNEQFF
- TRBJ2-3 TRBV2 CASSEGTATDTQYF
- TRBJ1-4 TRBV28 CASSLWGGINEKLFF